The 12 T cell receptor beta chains in this list originate from one sample, sequenced in a study of technical replicates of blood from a few donors. Clones were sequenced by immunoSEQ multiplex PCR, and TCRdb holds only the in-frame ones, with some missing. The table has approximately 84,000 clones, 95% to 98% seen once. The sample comprised T cells isolated from PBMCs. The receptors derive from a human donor in good health.

The chain links TRBV18 to TRBJ2-5; 10 bases are a match to TRBD2. After removal of 6 bases from V and 2 bases from J, the junction contained 6 bases not matched to a gene. The germline CDR1 and CDR2 sequences are KGHSH and LQKENI. The CDR3 is 15 amino acids. CDR3 loop: CASSQGLADQETQYF. As DNA, the CDR3 is TGTGCCAGCTCCCAAGGACTAGCGGATCAAGAGACCCAGTACTTC.

The CDR3, as DNA: TGTGCCAGCAGCCGTGGACTGAATTACGAGCAGTACTTC. Translated, it gives CASSRGLNYEQYF. This rearrangement joins TRBV9 to TRBJ2-7, with TRBD2 as a possible D gene (5 bases). Trimming removed 4 bases from V and 4 bases from J, with 12 bases in between. The V gene's germline CDR1 is SGDLS and CDR2 YYNGEE. The length of the CDR3 is 13 residues.

With respect to this clone: At one end the junction does not follow the germline gene, possibly because of a read error. V is TRBV15 and J is TRBJ1-1; weak D call: TRBD1 (6 bases). Germline V gene lookup returns CDR1 LNHNV and CDR2 YYDKDF (reference sequence). CDR3 length equals 13 residues. The CDR3 DNA is TGTGCCACCGGCAGGGGAGGGAACACTGAAGCTTTCTTT. Translating it yields CATGRGGNTEAFF.

The chain recombines TRBV5-4 with TRBJ1-5, with D unresolved. V was clipped by 0 bases and J by 3 bases, with 7 bases between them. Germline assignment: CDR1 SGHNT and CDR2 YYREEE (reference sequence). The CDR3 spans 14 residues. The DNA for the CDR3 is TGTGCCAGCAGCTTGGGTCAGAACAATCAGCCCCAGCATTTT. This translates into CASSLGQNNQPQHF. The whole variable domain, remainder taken from reference TRBV5-4 and TRBJ1-5, is ETGVTQSPTHLIKTRGQQVTLRCSSQSGHNTVSWYQQALGQGPQFIFQYYREEENGRGNFPPRFSGLQFPNYSSELNVNALELDDSALYLCASSLGQNNQPQHFGDGTRLSIL.

The chain couples TRBV19 to TRBJ1-2, with 8 positions matching TRBD1. Germline CDR1 is LNHDA and CDR2 is SQIVND (reference sequence). V lost 5 bases and J lost 5; bases outside the gene matches: 10. The CDR3 runs to 15 residues. In nucleotides, the CDR3 is TGTGCCAGTAGTTCAGCAGGGACAGGATTTTATGGCTACACCTTC. Amino acid sequence: CASSSAGTGFYGYTF. The full variable domain, with the rest looked up from reference TRBV19 and TRBJ1-2, is DGGITQSPKYLFRKEGQNVTLSCEQNLNHDAMYWYRQDPGQGLRLIYYSQIVNDFQKGDIAEGYSVSREKKESFPLTVTSAQKNPTAFYLCASSSAGTGFYGYTFGSGTRLTVV.

The chain has TRBV14 and TRBJ2-2, with a possible D match to TRBD2 (7 bases). The V end lost 4 bases, the J end lost 4 bases, and 16 bases lay between the germline ends. Germline V gene lookup returns CDR1 SGHDN and CDR2 FVKESK. The CDR3 length is 16 residues. CDR3 coding DNA: TGTGCCAGCAGCCCACTGGCGGGGGCCAGCACCGGGGAGCTGTTTTTT. As protein: CASSPLAGASTGELFF.

The chain joins TRBV5-1 to TRBJ2-4; TRBD1 matches 9 bases. Trimming cost V 0 bases and J 8 bases; bases outside gene matches: 6. The V gene's germline CDR1 is SGHRS and CDR2 YFSETQ. CDR3 length equals 15 residues. The CDR3 DNA is TGCGCCAGCAGCTTGGGGGGACAGGGTATCCACATTCAGTACTTC. Amino acid sequence: CASSLGGQGIHIQYF. The full variable domain, rest sourced from reference TRBV5-1 and TRBJ2-4, is KAGVTQTPRYLIKTRGQQVTLSCSPISGHRSVSWYQQTPGQGLQFLFEYFSETQRNKGNFPGRFSGRQFSNSRSEMNVSTLELGDSALYLCASSLGGQGIHIQYFGAGTRLSVL.

This chain uses TRBV19 with TRBJ2-7, with 9 positions matching TRBD1. CDR3 size: 16 residues. Germline V CDR1 and CDR2: LNHDA, SQIVND (reference sequence). The J segment lost 5 bases and the V segment lost 4 bases, leaving 12 bases of the junction unmatched. The CDR3, as DNA: TGTGCCAGTAGTACCTACAGACAGGGGGAGATCGACGAGCAGTACTTC. It is translated as CASSTYRQGEIDEQYF.

The chain links TRBV10-3 to TRBJ2-2; D might be TRBD2 (7 bases). Germline CDR1 is ENHRY and CDR2 is SYGVKD. The germline V and J ends were trimmed by 4 bases and 5 bases, with 17 bases remaining between them. The CDR3 length is 16 residues. CDR3 DNA sequence: TGTGCCATCAGTGGTAGGGGGGGGGCACGGACCGGGGAGCTGTTTTTT. It is translated as CAISGRGGARTGELFF.

CDR3 region: CASSPARAGGGGTYEQYF. The CDR3 bases are TGTGCCAGCAGCCCTGCCAGAGCGGGGGGAGGAGGGACCTACGAGCAGTACTTC. The chain is built from TRBV7-8 and TRBJ2-7; 9 bases are shared with TRBD2. The CDR3 has 18 amino acids. J was trimmed by 2 bases and V by 5 bases; bases with no gene match: 16. CDR1 is SGHVS and CDR2 is FQNEAQ in the germline V gene.

The gene calls are TRBV28 and TRBJ1-5; the D is unclear. The CDR3 is 11 amino acids. Germline CDR1 reads MDHEN; CDR2 reads SYDVKM. V shed 3 bases and J shed 13 bases, with 10 bases lying between them. The CDR3 DNA sequence: TGTGCCAGCAGTTTCGGGATAACTCAGCATTTT. It codes for CASSFGITQHF. The entire variable domain, with the rest obtained from reference TRBV28 and TRBJ1-5, is as follows: DVKVTQSSRYLVKRTGEKVFLECVQDMDHENMFWYRQDPGLGLRLIYFSYDVKMKEKGDIPEGYSVSREKKERFSLILESASTNQTSMYLCASSFGITQHFGDGTRLSIL.

The chain has TRBV5-1 and TRBJ2-2; TRBD2 might be the D (7 bases). CDR3 size: 19 residues. V was clipped by 2 bases and J by 6 bases, with 26 bases between them. The germline CDR1 and CDR2 sequences are SGHRS and YFSETQ. CDR3 loop: CASSLLEGGGPSKAGELFF. CDR3 nucleotides: TGCGCCAGCAGCTTACTAGAAGGGGGAGGGCCATCGAAGGCCGGGGAGCTGTTTTTT.